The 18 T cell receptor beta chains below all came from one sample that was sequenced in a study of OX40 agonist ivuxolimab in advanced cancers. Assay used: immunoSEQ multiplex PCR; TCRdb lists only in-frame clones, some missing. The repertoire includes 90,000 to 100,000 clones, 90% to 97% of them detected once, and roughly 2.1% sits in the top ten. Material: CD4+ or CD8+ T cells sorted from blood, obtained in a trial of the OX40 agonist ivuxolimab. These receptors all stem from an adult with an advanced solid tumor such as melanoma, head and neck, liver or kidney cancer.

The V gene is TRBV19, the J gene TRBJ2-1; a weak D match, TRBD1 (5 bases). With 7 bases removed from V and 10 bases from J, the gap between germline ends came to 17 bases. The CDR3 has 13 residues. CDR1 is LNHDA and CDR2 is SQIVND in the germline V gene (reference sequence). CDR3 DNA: TGTGCCAGTACAGCAGGGCCAAAATGGGAGCAGTTCTTC. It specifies CASTAGPKWEQFF.

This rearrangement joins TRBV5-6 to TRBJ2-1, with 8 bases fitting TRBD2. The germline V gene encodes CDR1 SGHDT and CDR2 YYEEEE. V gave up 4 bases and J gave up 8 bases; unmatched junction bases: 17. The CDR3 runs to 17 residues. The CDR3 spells CASSTKPGLDLIDEQFF. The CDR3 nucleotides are TGTGCCAGCAGCACAAAGCCGGGACTAGACCTTATTGATGAGCAGTTCTTC.

The DNA for the CDR3 is TGTGCCAGCAGCTTGGGGCCCGGGCTCTCCTACGAGCAGTACTTC. It encodes CASSLGPGLSYEQYF. This rearrangement joins TRBV5-6 to TRBJ2-7; no firm D call. The CDR3 length is 15 residues. Germline CDR1 SGHDT, CDR2 YYEEEE. V lost 0 bases and J lost 0, with 10 bases in between.

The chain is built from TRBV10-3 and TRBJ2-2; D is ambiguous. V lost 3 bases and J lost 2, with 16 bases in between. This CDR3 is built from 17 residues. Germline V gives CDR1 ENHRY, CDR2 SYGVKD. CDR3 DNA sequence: TGTGCCATCAGTGAATATCGACAAGGTGAAAACACCGGGGAGCTGTTTTTT. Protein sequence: CAISEYRQGENTGELFF.

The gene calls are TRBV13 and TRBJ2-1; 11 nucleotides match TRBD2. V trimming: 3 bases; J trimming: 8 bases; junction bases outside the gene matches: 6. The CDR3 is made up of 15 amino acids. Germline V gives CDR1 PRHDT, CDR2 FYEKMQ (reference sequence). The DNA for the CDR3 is TGTGCCAGCAGCTTTCCGGGACTAGCGGTCCATGAGCAGTTCTTC. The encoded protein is CASSFPGLAVHEQFF.

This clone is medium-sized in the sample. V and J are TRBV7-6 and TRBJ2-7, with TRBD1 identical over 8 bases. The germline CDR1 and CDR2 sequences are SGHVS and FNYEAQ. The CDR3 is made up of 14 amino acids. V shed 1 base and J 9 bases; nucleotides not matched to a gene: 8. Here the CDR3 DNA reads TGTGCCAGCAGCTTAGAAGGGACAGGTCTTGTGCAGTACTTC. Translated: CASSLEGTGLVQYF.

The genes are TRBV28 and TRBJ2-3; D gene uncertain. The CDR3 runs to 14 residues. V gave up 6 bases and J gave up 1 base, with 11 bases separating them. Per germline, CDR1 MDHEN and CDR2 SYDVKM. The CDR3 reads CASSHSSGTDTQYF. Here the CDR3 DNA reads TGTGCCAGCAGCCACTCCTCGGGCACAGATACGCAGTATTTT.

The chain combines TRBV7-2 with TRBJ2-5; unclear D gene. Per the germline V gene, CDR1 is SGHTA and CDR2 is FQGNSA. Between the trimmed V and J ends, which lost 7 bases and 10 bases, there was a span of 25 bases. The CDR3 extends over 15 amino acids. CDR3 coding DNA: TGTGCCAGCAAGCAAGGGTCCGGGTCCCTTCAAGACCAGTACTTC. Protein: CASKQGSGSLQDQYF.

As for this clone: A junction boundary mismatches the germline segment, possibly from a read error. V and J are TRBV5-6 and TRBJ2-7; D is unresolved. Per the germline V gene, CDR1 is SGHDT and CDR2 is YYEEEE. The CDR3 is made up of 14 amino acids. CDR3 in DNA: TGTGCCAACAGCTTGGGATGGCAGTCCTACGAGCAGTACTTC. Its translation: CANSLGWQSYEQYF.

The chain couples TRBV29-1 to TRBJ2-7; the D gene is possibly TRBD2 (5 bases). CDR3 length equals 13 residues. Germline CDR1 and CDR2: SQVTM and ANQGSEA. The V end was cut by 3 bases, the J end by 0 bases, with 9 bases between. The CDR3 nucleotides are TGCAGCGTTGAGGCGGGTCGCTCCTACGAGCAGTACTTC. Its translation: CSVEAGRSYEQYF.

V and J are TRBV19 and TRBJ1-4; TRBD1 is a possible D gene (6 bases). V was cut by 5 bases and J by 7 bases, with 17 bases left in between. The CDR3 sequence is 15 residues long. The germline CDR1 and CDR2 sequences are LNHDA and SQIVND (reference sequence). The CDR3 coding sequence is TGTGCCAGTAGTCCCACTCCGGGACAACTTGAAAAACTGTTTTTT. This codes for CASSPTPGQLEKLFF.

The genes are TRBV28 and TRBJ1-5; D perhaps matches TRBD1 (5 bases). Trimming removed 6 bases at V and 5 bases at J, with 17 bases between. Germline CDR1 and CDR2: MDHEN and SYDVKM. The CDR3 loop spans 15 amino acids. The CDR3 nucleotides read TGTGCCAGCAGGTCGTATCAGGGATCCGATCAGCCCCAGCATTTT. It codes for CASRSYQGSDQPQHF.

The CDR3 nucleotides read TGCGCCAGCAGCCAAGGGACTGCTAACATTCAGTACTTC. It specifies CASSQGTANIQYF. The chain joins TRBV4-1 to TRBJ2-4; D is perhaps TRBD2 (5 bases). The CDR3 consists of 13 residues. Trimming shortened V by 1 base and J by 7 bases, and 8 bases separated the two germline ends. Germline V gene lookup returns CDR1 MGHRA and CDR2 YSYEKL.

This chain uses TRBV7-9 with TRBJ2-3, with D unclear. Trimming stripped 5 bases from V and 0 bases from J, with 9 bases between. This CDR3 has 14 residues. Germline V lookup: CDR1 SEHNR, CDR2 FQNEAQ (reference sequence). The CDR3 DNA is TGTGCCAGCAGCGGTGGGTACAGCACAGATACGCAGTATTTT. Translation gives CASSGGYSTDTQYF.

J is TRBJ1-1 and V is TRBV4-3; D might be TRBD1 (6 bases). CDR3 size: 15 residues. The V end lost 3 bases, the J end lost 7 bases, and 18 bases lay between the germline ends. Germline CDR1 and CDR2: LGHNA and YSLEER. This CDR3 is CASSQDTGLGYEAFF. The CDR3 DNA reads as TGCGCCAGCAGCCAGGACACAGGGTTGGGATATGAAGCTTTCTTT.

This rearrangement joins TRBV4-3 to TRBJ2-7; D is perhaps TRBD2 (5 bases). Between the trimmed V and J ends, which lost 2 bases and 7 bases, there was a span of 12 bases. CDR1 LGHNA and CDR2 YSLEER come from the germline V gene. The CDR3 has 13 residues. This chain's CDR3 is CASSQTGSGEQYF. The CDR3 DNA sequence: TGCGCCAGCAGCCAAACGGGCTCGGGGGAGCAGTACTTC.

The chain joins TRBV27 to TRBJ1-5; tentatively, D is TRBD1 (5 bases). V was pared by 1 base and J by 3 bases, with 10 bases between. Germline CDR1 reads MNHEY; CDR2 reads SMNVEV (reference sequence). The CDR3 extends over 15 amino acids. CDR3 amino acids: CASSLFGGFNQPQHF. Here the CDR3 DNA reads TGTGCCAGCAGTTTATTCGGGGGTTTCAATCAGCCCCAGCATTTT.

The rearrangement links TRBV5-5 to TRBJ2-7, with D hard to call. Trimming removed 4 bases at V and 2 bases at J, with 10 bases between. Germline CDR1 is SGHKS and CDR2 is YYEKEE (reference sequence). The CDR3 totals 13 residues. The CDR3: CASSKTNPYEQYF. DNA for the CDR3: TGTGCCAGCAGCAAGACAAACCCCTACGAGCAGTACTTC.